This T cell receptor (beta chain) was obtained from a study of T cell repertoires in aging, cancer and after chemotherapy. Study overall: Donor ages fell into six groups from 30 or younger up to 70 or older. Study outcomes and limitations: Compared with age-matched healthy donors, untreated hematological or solid cancer patients showed higher blood TCR clonality. Hematological cancer patients had lymphoid organ infiltration that may impair thymic emigration or T cell expansion.

By sample fraction, this clonotype is medium-sized (0.01 to 0.1%). Antigen unknown. Amplification of TCR beta used genomic DNA extracted from peripheral blood. V lost 6 bases to trimming and J lost 0 bases, with 11 bases between them. Germline assignment: CDR1 KGHSH and CDR2 LQKENI. The CDR3 is made up of 15 amino acids. TRB rearrangements spanning V, D and J were amplified using mixed TRB-A/B primers. TCRdb re-derived calls from the multiplex PCR reads in MiXCR, one entry per CDR3 protein. The table records about 4,400 distinct CDR3 sequences, around two fifths of them present only once. Input material: blood. The receptor was derived from a human donor with a blood cancer. The chain recombines TRBV18 with TRBJ2-2; D possibly corresponds to TRBD2 (6 bases). The chain's CDR3 is CASSLWGANTGELFF. In nucleotides, the CDR3 is TGTGCCAGCTCCCTCTGGGGGGCGAACACCGGGGAGCTGTTTTTT.